This TCR beta chain was recovered during a study of cytomegalovirus exposure and HLA in healthy donors. V lost 5 bases and J 9 bases, leaving 11 bases between the germline ends. Germline CDR1 is WSHSY and CDR2 is SAAADI. The CDR3 totals 12 residues. Measured with immunoSEQ multiplex PCR; TCRdb has only the in-frame clones, and not every one. The table has about 44,000 clones, more than 85% seen once. The material sequenced was PBMCs. This receptor was obtained from a woman aged 18-35 years in good health and CMV-seronegative. V is TRBV10-2 and J is TRBJ2-1, with D possibly TRBD1 on 5 matching bases. The CDR3 sequence is CASSTREGEQFF. CDR3 bases: TGCGCCAGCAGTACCAGGGAAGGTGAGCAGTTCTTC.